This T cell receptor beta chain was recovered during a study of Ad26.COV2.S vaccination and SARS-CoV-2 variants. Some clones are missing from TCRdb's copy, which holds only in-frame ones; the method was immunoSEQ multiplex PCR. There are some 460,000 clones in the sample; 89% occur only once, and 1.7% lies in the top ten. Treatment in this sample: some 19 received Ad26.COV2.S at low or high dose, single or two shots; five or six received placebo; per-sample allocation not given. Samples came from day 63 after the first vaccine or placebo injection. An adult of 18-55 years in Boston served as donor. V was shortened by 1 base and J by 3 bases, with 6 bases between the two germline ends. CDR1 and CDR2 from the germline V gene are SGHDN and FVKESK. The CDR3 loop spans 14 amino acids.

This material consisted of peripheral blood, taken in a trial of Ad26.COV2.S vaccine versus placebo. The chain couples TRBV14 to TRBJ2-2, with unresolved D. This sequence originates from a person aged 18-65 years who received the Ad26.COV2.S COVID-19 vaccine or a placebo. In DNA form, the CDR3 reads TGTGCCAGCAGCCAAGTTGCAGACACCGGGGAGCTGTTTTTT. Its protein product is CASSQVADTGELFF.